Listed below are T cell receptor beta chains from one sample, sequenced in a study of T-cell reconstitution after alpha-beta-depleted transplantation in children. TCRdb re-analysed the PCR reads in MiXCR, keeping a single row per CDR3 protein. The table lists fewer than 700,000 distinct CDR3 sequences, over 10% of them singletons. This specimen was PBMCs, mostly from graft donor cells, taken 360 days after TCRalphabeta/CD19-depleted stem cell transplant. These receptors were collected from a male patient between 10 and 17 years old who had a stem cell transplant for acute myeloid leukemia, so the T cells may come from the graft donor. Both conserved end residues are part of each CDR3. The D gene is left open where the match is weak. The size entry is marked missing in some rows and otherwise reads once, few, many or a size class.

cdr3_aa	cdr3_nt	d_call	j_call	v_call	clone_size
CATRTNERDRSNEQFF	TGTGCCACCAGAACGAATGAGCGGGATCGGTCTAATGAGCAGTTCTTC	TRBD2	TRBJ2-1	TRBV24-1	many
CASSFRGQDTDTQYF	TGTGCCAGCAGTTTCCGGGGGCAGGATACAGATACGCAGTATTTT	.	TRBJ2-3	TRBV27	many
CASSEAWGSNEQFF	TGTGCCAGCAGCGAGGCGTGGGGGTCCAATGAGCAGTTCTTC	.	TRBJ2-1	TRBV7-6	few
CSVFNTGELFF	TGCAGCGTTTTCAACACCGGGGAGCTGTTTTTT	.	TRBJ2-2	TRBV29-1	many
CSARDPLAGGMEQYF	TGCAGTGCTAGAGATCCACTAGCGGGAGGTATGGAGCAGTACTTC	TRBD2	TRBJ2-7	TRBV20-1	few
CASSPRGTGLYEQYF	TGTGCCAGCAGTCCAAGAGGGACAGGTCTCTACGAGCAGTACTTC	TRBD1	TRBJ2-7	TRBV27	many
CASRWGQGNEAFF	TGTGCCAGCAGATGGGGACAGGGGAATGAAGCTTTCTTT	TRBD1	TRBJ1-1	TRBV6-1	.
CASSPPTGPDQQQFF	TGTGCCAGCAGCCCGCCTACGGGACCCGATCAACAGCAGTTCTTC	.	TRBJ2-1	TRBV6-1	few
CASSFPGGELDTQYF	TGTGCCAGCAGCTTCCCAGGGGGCGAGTTGGATACGCAGTATTTT	TRBD1	TRBJ2-3	TRBV5-6	many
CASSVGDYRSYEQYF	TGTGCCAGCAGCGTGGGCGACTACCGCTCCTACGAGCAGTACTTC	.	TRBJ2-7	TRBV9	.
CAISDPRTSGAYNEQFF	TGTGCCATCAGTGACCCTAGGACTAGCGGAGCCTACAATGAGCAGTTCTTC	TRBD2	TRBJ2-1	TRBV10-3	many
CASSFGLNQPQHF	TGCGCCAGCAGCTTTGGTCTCAATCAGCCCCAGCATTTT	.	TRBJ1-5	TRBV5-1	many
CSVVIALTYNEQFF	TGCAGCGTCGTGATAGCGCTAACCTACAATGAGCAGTTCTTC	.	TRBJ2-1	TRBV29-1	few
CASSQEGEKLFF	TGTGCCAGCAGCCAAGAGGGTGAAAAACTGTTTTTT	.	TRBJ1-4	TRBV4-3	.
CASSTSAEQYF	TGTGCCAGCAGCACCAGTGCCGAGCAGTACTTC	.	TRBJ2-7	TRBV12-3/TRBV12-4	few
CASSLEGTSGTYEQYF	TGTGCCAGCAGCTTAGAAGGTACTAGCGGGACCTACGAGCAGTACTTC	TRBD2	TRBJ2-7	TRBV7-9	many